The TCR beta chain described here comes from a study of HIV-infected patients and healthy controls. Using its own MiXCR run on the 5' RACE reads, TCRdb lists one record per CDR3 protein. The table records about 67,000 distinct CDR3 sequences, 15% to 20% of them present only once. There are a few counts of this clonotype. Sequencing used CD4+ T cells from blood. The clonotype was recovered from a human donor in good health.

CDR3 residues: CASSALISSYNSPLHF. DNA of the CDR3: TGTGCCAGCAGCGCCTTAATAAGCTCCTATAATTCACCCCTCCACTTT. V and J are TRBV7-2 and TRBJ1-6, with no clear D. Trimming pared 5 bases from V and 0 bases from J, leaving 11 bases between. This CDR3 is built from 16 residues. Germline CDR1 SGHTA, CDR2 FQGNSA.